These 31 T cell receptor beta chains were sequenced from one sample in a study of cytomegalovirus exposure and HLA in healthy donors. Researchers ran the PCR with 60 Vbeta and 13 Jbeta primers. Sequenced by immunoSEQ multiplex PCR; TCRdb stores in-frame clones only, minus some. Seen here are roughly 110,000 clones, about 70% observed once, and the top ten hold about 0.8%. The sequenced material came from PBMCs. The origin of the receptors is a boy aged 5-17 years in good health and CMV-seronegative.

V gene TRBV12-5 combines with J gene TRBJ1-1; D unclear. The V end lost 0 bases, the J end lost 8 bases, and 10 bases lay between the germline ends. The CDR3 extends over 13 amino acids. Germline V gives CDR1 LGHNT, CDR2 FRNRAP. The CDR3 DNA reads as TGTGCTAGTGGTTTGGTACGAGGTGGGGAAGCTTTCTTT. Encoded protein: CASGLVRGGEAFF.

A few counts support this clone. V usage is TRBV5-6 and J usage is TRBJ2-7; D not resolved. The V end lost 2 bases, the J end lost 3 bases, and 18 bases lay between the germline ends. Looked up from germline, CDR1 is SGHDT and CDR2 is YYEEEE. The CDR3 spans 16 residues. The CDR3 DNA reads TGTGCCAGCAGCTTAGTTGGGTCGACTTTTGGCTACGAGCAGTACTTC. Translating it yields CASSLVGSTFGYEQYF.

There are a few counts of this clone. The chain links TRBV6-6 to TRBJ1-6; 9 nucleotides agree with TRBD1. The length of the CDR3 is 14 residues. Germline assignment: CDR1 MNHNY and CDR2 SVGAGI (reference sequence). V shed 5 bases, J shed 7 bases, and the junction held 3 bases outside the gene matches. In DNA form, the CDR3 reads TGTGCCAGCAGTCGACAGGGGGTGAATTCACCCCTCCACTTT. Translating gives CASSRQGVNSPLHF.

The chain uses TRBV5-8 and TRBJ1-5; 7 nucleotides agree with TRBD1. CDR3 size: 16 residues. Per the germline V gene, CDR1 is SGHTS and CDR2 is YDEGEE. The J segment lost 0 bases and the V segment lost 3 bases, leaving 6 bases of the junction unmatched. CDR3 nucleotides: TGTGCCAGCAGCTCGGGACAGTTTTATAGCAATCAGCCCCAGCATTTT. It encodes CASSSGQFYSNQPQHF. The full variable domain, its missing parts supplied by reference TRBV5-8 and TRBJ1-5, is EAGVTQSPTHLIKTRGQQATLRCSPISGHTSVYWYQQALGLGLQFLLWYDEGEERNRGNFPPRFSGRQFPNYSSELNVNALELEDSALYLCASSSGQFYSNQPQHFGDGTRLSIL.

This chain connects TRBV15 to TRBJ1-3; D gene uncertain. This CDR3 is built from 13 residues. Trimming took off 5 bases at V and 0 bases at J, with 5 bases between the two ends. In germline, CDR1 is LNHNV, CDR2 YYDKDF (reference sequence). The CDR3 region is CATSPRSGNTIYF. The CDR3 nucleotides are TGTGCCACCAGCCCCCGCTCTGGAAACACCATATATTTT.

The J gene is TRBJ2-1, the V gene TRBV6-6, with 7 bases fitting TRBD1. V shed 5 bases and J 8 bases; nucleotides not matched to a gene: 9. CDR3 length: 14 amino acids. Germline V gene data show CDR1 as MNHNY and CDR2 as SVGAGI (reference sequence). The DNA for the CDR3 is TGTGCCAGCAGTCATAGAAGACAGGGCTATGAGCAGTTCTTC. It yields the protein CASSHRRQGYEQFF.

The chain has TRBV5-1 and TRBJ1-1; 9 nucleotides align to TRBD1. Per the germline V gene, CDR1 is SGHRS and CDR2 is YFSETQ. The CDR3 spans 15 residues. V gave up 4 bases and J gave up 4 bases; unmatched junction bases: 8. The CDR3 DNA is TGCGCCAGCAGCCCGACAGGGGGATTGATCACTGAAGCTTTCTTT. Translation gives CASSPTGGLITEAFF. The full variable domain, with the rest looked up from reference TRBV5-1 and TRBJ1-1, is KAGVTQTPRYLIKTRGQQVTLSCSPISGHRSVSWYQQTPGQGLQFLFEYFSETQRNKGNFPGRFSGRQFSNSRSEMNVSTLELGDSALYLCASSPTGGLITEAFFGQGTRLTVV.

The J gene is TRBJ2-7, the V gene TRBV5-8; possibly TRBD1 for D (7 bases). The germline V gene has CDR1 SGHTS and CDR2 YDEGEE. The CDR3 sequence is 16 residues long. The V end lost 0 bases, the J end lost 0 bases, and 13 bases lay between the germline ends. In DNA form, the CDR3 reads TGTGCCAGCAGCTTGGCTGGGGGGACAGTCTCCTACGAGCAGTACTTC. It is translated as CASSLAGGTVSYEQYF. The whole variable domain, remainder taken from reference TRBV5-8 and TRBJ2-7, is EAGVTQSPTHLIKTRGQQATLRCSPISGHTSVYWYQQALGLGLQFLLWYDEGEERNRGNFPPRFSGRQFPNYSSELNVNALELEDSALYLCASSLAGGTVSYEQYFGPGTRLTVT.

This clone was detected a few times. This chain connects TRBV28 to TRBJ1-6, with 9 positions matching TRBD1. Looked up from germline, CDR1 is MDHEN and CDR2 is SYDVKM. V lost 4 bases and J lost 7; bases outside the gene matches: 5. The CDR3 is made up of 15 amino acids. Written as DNA, the CDR3 is TGTGCCAGCAGTTCCCTTGGGACAGGGAATTCACCCCTCCACTTT. This codes for CASSSLGTGNSPLHF. The complete variable domain, with remaining parts taken from reference TRBV28 and TRBJ1-6, reads DVKVTQSSRYLVKRTGEKVFLECVQDMDHENMFWYRQDPGLGLRLIYFSYDVKMKEKGDIPEGYSVSREKKERFSLILESASTNQTSMYLCASSSLGTGNSPLHFGNGTRLTVT.

CDR3 DNA: TGTGCCACCGCCCCGGGAGGAGGGAATCAGCCCCAGCATTTT. Residues: CATAPGGGNQPQHF. The V call is TRBV15, the J call TRBJ1-5; D remains ambiguous. V was trimmed by 8 bases and J by 4 bases, leaving 15 bases between them. From germline, CDR1 is LNHNV and CDR2 YYDKDF (reference sequence). This CDR3 spans 14 amino acids.

The V gene is TRBV5-1, the J gene TRBJ1-1; the D is unclear. Trimming cost V 6 bases and J 1 base, with 13 bases left between them. Germline CDR1 is SGHRS and CDR2 is YFSETQ. The CDR3 runs to 14 residues. The CDR3 here is CASKEMNENTEAFF. CDR3 bases: TGCGCCAGCAAGGAGATGAACGAGAACACTGAAGCTTTCTTT.

V usage is TRBV7-2 and J usage is TRBJ2-2; D is possibly TRBD2 (6 bases). This CDR3 contains 16 residues. The germline V and J ends were trimmed by 6 bases and 1 base, with 15 bases remaining between them. The germline gives CDR1 SGHTA, CDR2 FQGNSA. Here the CDR3 reads CASRAPSGVNTGELFF. The CDR3 DNA sequence: TGTGCCAGCAGGGCCCCTTCGGGAGTGAACACCGGGGAGCTGTTTTTT.

As DNA, the CDR3 is TGTGCCAGTCACATAGCGGGGACTGCTGGTGAGCAGTTCTTC. Encoded protein: CASHIAGTAGEQFF. The chain has TRBV27 and TRBJ2-1; 8 positions match TRBD2. Germline CDR1 is MNHEY and CDR2 is SMNVEV (reference sequence). This CDR3 contains 14 residues. V was pared by 9 bases and J by 9 bases, with 13 bases of the junction left unmatched.

The chain carries TRBV9 and TRBJ1-5; 9 bases match TRBD1. The CDR3 consists of 15 residues. Germline assignment: CDR1 SGDLS and CDR2 YYNGEE. With 3 bases clipped from V and 1 base from J, the junction kept 2 bases outside the gene matches. For the CDR3, the DNA is TGTGCCAGCAGCGCAGGGACAGGGAGCAATCAGCCCCAGCATTTT. Encoded protein: CASSAGTGSNQPQHF.

This clone was observed a handful of times. The V gene is TRBV5-1, the J gene TRBJ2-3, with a tentative D call TRBD1 (6 bases). V dropped 4 bases and J dropped 6 bases, with 9 bases sitting between them. The CDR3 has 12 residues. Germline V CDR1 and CDR2: SGHRS, YFSETQ. This chain's CDR3 is CASSTTGDTQYF. The CDR3 coding sequence is TGCGCCAGCAGCACCACAGGGGATACGCAGTATTTT.

V is TRBV10-1 and J is TRBJ2-1, with TRBD2 as a possible D gene (6 bases). V gave up 4 bases and J gave up 6 bases, with 10 bases separating them. The CDR3 runs to 13 residues. Germline V lookup: CDR1 WNHNN, CDR2 SYGVQD (reference sequence). For the CDR3, the DNA is TGCGCCAGCAGTGGGACTATCGGCAATGAGCAGTTCTTC. It specifies CASSGTIGNEQFF.

This clone was observed a few times. The chain couples TRBV6-5 to TRBJ2-7; TRBD1 aligns across 7 bases. V shed 4 bases and J 2 bases; nucleotides not matched to a gene: 8. CDR3 length equals 15 residues. Germline-derived CDR1 and CDR2 are MNHEY and SVGAGI. The CDR3 bases are TGTGCCAGCAGTTTGGACAGGTCAAGCCCCTACGAGCAGTACTTC. It specifies CASSLDRSSPYEQYF.

The chain is built from TRBV27 and TRBJ2-3; 12 positions agree with TRBD2. The CDR3 totals 20 residues. Germline loops: CDR1 MNHEY, CDR2 SMNVEV (reference sequence). The J segment lost 0 bases and the V segment lost 3 bases, leaving 13 bases of the junction unmatched. The CDR3: CASSFRLAGEPFDSTDTQYF. The CDR3 DNA follows: TGTGCCAGCAGTTTTAGACTAGCGGGGGAACCCTTTGATAGCACAGATACGCAGTATTTT.

The chain links TRBV12-5 to TRBJ2-3, with TRBD2 matching over 7 bases. The CDR3 contains 15 residues. Trimming took 4 bases from V and 8 from J; bases not matched to a gene: 12. Per the germline V gene, CDR1 is LGHNT and CDR2 is FRNRAP. The CDR3, as DNA: TGTGCTAGTGGTTGGGAGGGAAGGTATGAAGGTACGCAGTATTTT. Residues: CASGWEGRYEGTQYF.

The rearrangement uses TRBV6-1 and TRBJ2-1, with TRBD1 matching 12 bases. The V segment lost 5 bases and the J segment 9 bases; nucleotides outside the gene matches: 8. Germline CDR1 reads MNHNS; CDR2 reads SASEGT. This CDR3 has 15 residues. For the CDR3, the DNA is TGTGCCAGCAGTTCCCGGGACAGGGGGCTTAGTGAGCAGTTCTTC. Protein product: CASSSRDRGLSEQFF.

This clone has just a few counts. The genes are TRBV5-4 and TRBJ2-1, with 9 bases aligning to TRBD2. The CDR3 covers 13 residues. Germline trimming cut 4 bases from V and 8 bases from J; bases unmatched to any gene: 4. The germline gives CDR1 SGHNT, CDR2 YYREEE (reference sequence). CDR3 in amino acids: CASSPIAGDEQFF. The DNA for the CDR3 is TGTGCCAGCAGCCCAATAGCGGGAGATGAGCAGTTCTTC.

The J gene is TRBJ2-7, the V gene TRBV2, with TRBD2 matching 13 bases. This CDR3 has 14 amino acids. From germline, CDR1 is SNHLY and CDR2 FYNNEI. Unmatched junction bases numbered 8, after V lost 6 bases and J lost 9 bases. CDR3 sequence reads: CASSAGTSGISQYF. The CDR3 DNA reads TGTGCCAGCAGCGCCGGGACTAGCGGGATTTCGCAGTACTTC. Drawing the rest from reference TRBV2 and TRBJ2-7, the complete variable domain is EPEVTQTPSHQVTQMGQEVILRCVPISNHLYFYWYRQILGQKVEFLVSFYNNEISEKSEIFDDQFSVERPDGSNFTLKIRSTKLEDSAMYFCASSAGTSGISQYFGPGTRLTVT.

This chain uses TRBV2 with TRBJ2-5; 9 positions agree with TRBD2. This CDR3 is built from 17 residues. Per germline, CDR1 SNHLY and CDR2 FYNNEI. The V and J ends lost 6 bases and 4 bases, in that order; junction bases with no gene match: 15. CDR3 in amino acids: CASRKVLLAGVGETQYF. Written as DNA, the CDR3 is TGTGCCAGCAGAAAGGTTTTACTAGCGGGCGTAGGAGAGACCCAGTACTTC.

V is TRBV19 and J is TRBJ2-7; 8 bases fit TRBD2. CDR3 length equals 15 residues. V shed 8 bases and J 3 bases; nucleotides not matched to a gene: 12. Germline CDR1 LNHDA, CDR2 SQIVND (reference sequence). The CDR3 is CASRAGAGVGYEQYF. The CDR3 nucleotides are TGTGCCAGTCGGGCAGGAGCGGGAGTCGGCTACGAGCAGTACTTC.

As concerns this clone: Because it lacks the conserved phenylalanine or tryptophan at the end, this CDR3 is likely a read error. The chain employs TRBV7-9 and TRBJ1-1, with 8 bases matching TRBD1. This CDR3 has 15 residues. With 5 bases clipped from V and 0 bases from J, the junction kept 5 bases outside the gene matches. CDR1 SEHNR and CDR2 FQNEAQ come from the germline V gene (reference sequence). This chain's CDR3 is CASSTLTGVNTEAFV. The CDR3 DNA sequence: TGTGCCAGCAGCACCCTGACAGGGGTGAACACTGAAGCTTTCGTT.

The J gene is TRBJ1-1, the V gene TRBV7-3; D remains unclear. Germline V gene sequence: CDR1 SGHTA, CDR2 FQGTGA. This CDR3 is built from 13 residues. V shed 5 bases and J shed 1 base, with 8 bases lying between them. CDR3 sequence: CASSSYKNTEAFF. In nucleotides, the CDR3 is TGTGCCAGCAGCAGTTACAAGAACACTGAAGCTTTCTTT.

The chain carries TRBV13 and TRBJ1-2; 11 nucleotides line up with TRBD1. The CDR3 has 16 residues. Germline-derived CDR1 and CDR2 are PRHDT and FYEKMQ (reference sequence). Germline trimming cut 2 bases from V and 2 bases from J; bases unmatched to any gene: 4. In DNA form, the CDR3 reads TGTGCCAGCAGCTTATTCTGGGACAGGGGGAACTATGGCTACACCTTC. It specifies CASSLFWDRGNYGYTF.

The CDR3 region has the DNA TGTGCCAGCTCACCAGGCGGAGGACGGAGGGAGAGCTACGAGCAGTACTTC. Its translation: CASSPGGGRRESYEQYF. The chain has TRBV18 and TRBJ2-7; perhaps TRBD2 as D (6 bases). This CDR3 contains 17 residues. With 2 bases removed from V and 3 bases from J, the gap between germline ends came to 20 bases. In germline, CDR1 is KGHSH, CDR2 LQKENI.

The chain employs TRBV2 and TRBJ2-7; D is perhaps TRBD2 (5 bases). The CDR3 has 13 residues. Trimming removed 2 bases from V and 6 bases from J, with 11 bases in between. Germline V CDR1 and CDR2: SNHLY, FYNNEI. CDR3 DNA: TGTGCCAGCAGTGAAAACGGGATCGGCGAGCAGTACTTC. This encodes CASSENGIGEQYF.

Concerning this clone itself: The identical CDR3 is also encoded by other nucleotide sequences in the sample. The chain combines TRBV5-1 with TRBJ2-5; TRBD1 aligns across 8 bases. CDR3 size: 15 residues. Losses at the gene ends were 2 bases for V and 5 bases for J; bases not matched to a gene: 8. From germline, CDR1 is SGHRS and CDR2 YFSETQ. This CDR3 is CASSLTGQGLETQYF. The CDR3 nucleotides read TGCGCCAGCAGCTTAACTGGACAGGGTTTGGAGACCCAGTACTTC.

For the CDR3, the DNA is TGCGCCAGCAGCCAAGAGTTCCCTCCGGGACTAGCGGGAGGAGTATGGGAGCAGTACTTC. Its protein is CASSQEFPPGLAGGVWEQYF. The chain links TRBV4-1 to TRBJ2-7; 15 bases fit TRBD2. V was pared by 0 bases and J by 7 bases, with 16 bases of the junction left unmatched. The CDR3 runs 20 residues. Germline CDR1 and CDR2: MGHRA and YSYEKL.